The 21 T cell receptor beta chains presented below share a single source sample, sequenced in a study of blood T cell repertoires in COVID-19. Only in-frame clones appear in the TCRdb table, and some are missing; sequencing was by immunoSEQ multiplex PCR. The sample has fewer than 200,000 clones, about 86% seen once. The specimen was peripheral blood. The receptors were sampled from a man aged 50-60 years with active or convalescent COVID-19.

CDR3 amino acids: CASSLELYNEQFF. The CDR3 nucleotides are TGTGCCAGCAGCTTAGAACTATACAATGAGCAGTTCTTC. This chain joins TRBV13 and TRBJ2-1; D remains unclear. Germline V gene sequence: CDR1 PRHDT, CDR2 FYEKMQ (reference sequence). Trimming took 1 base from V and 4 from J, leaving 5 bases between them. The CDR3 covers 13 residues. Full variable domain (remainder filled in from reference TRBV13 and TRBJ2-1): AAGVIQSPRHLIKEKRETATLKCYPIPRHDTVYWYQQGPGQDPQFLISFYEKMQSDKGSIPDRFSAQQFSDYHSELNMSSLELGDSALYFCASSLELYNEQFFGPGTRLTVL.

The V and J genes are TRBV10-3 and TRBJ2-7; maybe TRBD2 (5 bases). The CDR3 runs to 13 residues. Per the germline V gene, CDR1 is ENHRY and CDR2 is SYGVKD. Trimming left V 8 bases short and J 2 bases short, with 13 bases between. CDR3 sequence: CAIGQVGTYEQYF. The CDR3 DNA sequence: TGTGCCATCGGCCAGGTCGGGACCTACGAGCAGTACTTC.

The chain has TRBV19 and TRBJ2-7; 11 bases are a match to TRBD2. The CDR3 length is 12 residues. Germline trimming cut 8 bases from V and 4 bases from J; bases unmatched to any gene: 1. From germline, CDR1 is LNHDA and CDR2 SQIVND (reference sequence). The CDR3 DNA reads as TGTGCCAGTGGGACTAGCGGTTACGAGCAGTACTTC. Protein: CASGTSGYEQYF. The whole variable domain, remainder taken from reference TRBV19 and TRBJ2-7, is DGGITQSPKYLFRKEGQNVTLSCEQNLNHDAMYWYRQDPGQGLRLIYYSQIVNDFQKGDIAEGYSVSREKKESFPLTVTSAQKNPTAFYLCASGTSGYEQYFGPGTRLTVT.

Here the CDR3 reads CASSQESARREEKLFF. CDR3 nucleotide sequence: TGCGCCAGCAGCCAAGAAAGTGCAAGGAGAGAGGAAAAACTGTTTTTT. The chain has TRBV4-3 and TRBJ1-4; no clear D. V was trimmed by 0 bases and J by 8 bases, leaving 16 bases between them. CDR1 and CDR2 from the germline V gene are LGHNA and YSLEER. This CDR3 spans 16 amino acids.

At least ten counts were recorded for this clone. V and J are TRBV3-1 (or the pseudogene TRBV3-2) and TRBJ2-7, with 11 bases lining up with TRBD1. V gave up 8 bases and J gave up 4 bases; unmatched junction bases: 10. This CDR3 is 15 amino acids long. CDR1 LGHDT and CDR2 YNNKEL come from the germline V gene (reference sequence). CDR3 sequence reads: CASGQGTGGAYEQYF. In nucleotides, the CDR3 is TGTGCCAGCGGACAGGGGACAGGGGGGGCGTACGAGCAGTACTTC.

The rearrangement joins TRBV7-2 to TRBJ2-7, with TRBD1 identical over 11 bases. V shed 5 bases, J shed 7 bases, and the junction held 7 bases outside the gene matches. Germline lookup yields CDR1 SGHTA and CDR2 FQGNSA. The CDR3 length is 14 residues. CDR3 amino acids: CASSPGQGAGEQYF. The CDR3 coding sequence is TGTGCCAGCAGCCCCGGACAGGGGGCCGGTGAGCAGTACTTC.

The chain uses TRBV7-9 and TRBJ2-2; maybe TRBD2 (6 bases). The CDR3 runs 16 residues. CDR1 SEHNR and CDR2 FQNEAQ come from the germline V gene (reference sequence). V was trimmed by 1 base and J by 2 bases, leaving 11 bases between them. The CDR3 nucleotides are TGTGCCAGCAGCTTAGTAAGGACTATTAACACCGGGGAGCTGTTTTTT. As protein: CASSLVRTINTGELFF.

The rearrangement joins TRBV28 to TRBJ2-7, with D possibly matching TRBD2 (6 bases). Trimming removed 2 bases at V and 3 bases at J, with 8 bases between. Germline V gives CDR1 MDHEN, CDR2 SYDVKM. The CDR3 is 13 residues long. The CDR3 reads CASSLLEGYEQYF. The DNA for the CDR3 is TGTGCCAGCAGTTTACTGGAGGGCTACGAGCAGTACTTC.

The J gene is TRBJ1-1, the V gene TRBV2, with TRBD1 identical over 7 bases. The germline gives CDR1 SNHLY, CDR2 FYNNEI. After removal of 3 bases from V and 5 bases from J, the junction contained 3 bases not matched to a gene. The CDR3 runs to 13 residues. CDR3 sequence: CASSDAGGTEAFF. Here the CDR3 DNA reads TGTGCCAGCAGTGACGCAGGGGGAACTGAAGCTTTCTTT.

The genes are TRBV2 and TRBJ2-3; 14 bases are a match to TRBD2. The junction had 3 bases not matched to a gene; V was cut back by 9 bases and J by 7 bases. Germline CDR1 SNHLY, CDR2 FYNNEI. The length of the CDR3 is 13 residues. This CDR3 reads CARGLAGGHTQYF. For the CDR3, the DNA is TGTGCCAGAGGACTAGCGGGGGGACATACGCAGTATTTT.

The chain combines TRBV7-6 with TRBJ2-5, with D perhaps matching TRBD2 (6 bases). The germline CDR1 and CDR2 sequences are SGHVS and FNYEAQ. CDR3 length: 13 residues. With 8 bases removed from V and 4 bases from J, the gap between germline ends came to 14 bases. Here the CDR3 reads CASGWVGGETQYF. Written as DNA, the CDR3 is TGTGCCAGCGGCTGGGTGGGGGGAGAGACCCAGTACTTC. Combining the CDR3 with reference TRBV7-6 and TRBJ2-5 gives the whole variable domain GAGVSQSPRYKVTKRGQDVALRCDPISGHVSLYWYRQALGQGPEFLTYFNYEAQQDKSGLPNDRFSAERPEGSISTLTIQRTEQRDSAMYRCASGWVGGETQYFGPGTRLLVL.

The chain employs TRBV5-6 and TRBJ2-7, with D hard to call. The CDR3 consists of 12 residues. Germline CDR1 is SGHDT and CDR2 is YYEEEE. Trimming shortened V by 0 bases and J by 4 bases, and 5 bases separated the two germline ends. The CDR3: CASSLERYEQYF. The CDR3 DNA is TGTGCCAGCAGCTTGGAACGGTACGAGCAGTACTTC.

The V gene is TRBV28, the J gene TRBJ1-6, with 8 bases matching TRBD1. This CDR3 is built from 15 residues. The V segment lost 9 bases and the J segment 10 bases; nucleotides outside the gene matches: 14. CDR1 is MDHEN and CDR2 is SYDVKM in the germline V gene. The CDR3 nucleotides are TGTGCCAGTTTAGGACAGGGAATGGGAGGCTCACCCCTCCACTTT. Protein sequence: CASLGQGMGGSPLHF.

The sample holds a few counts of this clone. The gene calls are TRBV10-3 and TRBJ1-1; D unclear. This CDR3 contains 14 residues. The germline CDR1 and CDR2 sequences are ENHRY and SYGVKD. Trimming took off 7 bases at V and 1 base at J, with 13 bases between the two ends. CDR3 DNA sequence: TGTGCCATCACTCCCACGGGTGGGAACACTGAAGCTTTCTTT. It yields the protein CAITPTGGNTEAFF.

The chain couples TRBV24-1 to TRBJ2-1; 8 nucleotides align to TRBD2. Trimming removed 2 bases from V and 3 bases from J; junction bases left unmatched: 11. The CDR3 loop spans 18 amino acids. Per germline, CDR1 KGHDR and CDR2 SFDVKD. DNA of the CDR3: TGTGCCACCAGTGATTCGGAGACTAGCGCCTTATTCTACAATGAGCAGTTCTTC. Translation gives CATSDSETSALFYNEQFF.

The chain joins TRBV7-9 to TRBJ2-3; D gene uncertain. Per the germline V gene, CDR1 is SEHNR and CDR2 is FQNEAQ (reference sequence). The V end lost 3 bases, the J end lost 5 bases, and 9 bases lay between the germline ends. The CDR3 totals 13 residues. CDR3: CASSLATRDTQYF. The DNA for the CDR3 is TGTGCCAGCAGCTTGGCAACACGAGATACGCAGTATTTT.

The rearrangement joins TRBV28 to TRBJ2-3; TRBD1 is a possible D gene (5 bases). The germline gives CDR1 MDHEN, CDR2 SYDVKM. The CDR3 covers 17 residues. V lost 7 bases to trimming and J lost 0 bases, with 20 bases between them. The CDR3 protein is CASMTQGLSSSTDTQYF. Written as DNA, the CDR3 is TGTGCCAGCATGACCCAGGGCCTATCCTCTAGCACAGATACGCAGTATTTT.

The CDR3 is CASSLDSGQGAGGYTF. The CDR3 DNA reads TGTGCCAGCAGCTTAGATTCCGGACAGGGGGCAGGAGGCTACACCTTC. V usage is TRBV7-2 and J usage is TRBJ1-2, with 11 bases fitting TRBD1. V trimming: 1 base; J trimming: 8 bases; junction bases outside the gene matches: 9. Germline lookup yields CDR1 SGHTA and CDR2 FQGNSA. The length of the CDR3 is 16 residues.

The rearrangement links TRBV7-3 to TRBJ1-6, with TRBD1 matching 7 bases. Unmatched junction bases numbered 4, after V lost 3 bases and J lost 8 bases. The CDR3 runs to 14 residues. Germline V gene sequence: CDR1 SGHTA, CDR2 FQGTGA. The CDR3 nucleotides read TGTGCCAGCAGCTTTAGGGGGACAGATTCACCCCTCCACTTT. Translation: CASSFRGTDSPLHF.

The V and J genes are TRBV7-9 and TRBJ2-6; 7 bases align to TRBD2. There are 19 residues in the CDR3. Trimming at V came to 5 bases and at J to 0 bases, leaving 13 bases not matched to a gene. CDR1 and CDR2 from the germline V gene are SEHNR and FQNEAQ (reference sequence). CDR3 sequence reads: CASSKNMPGLRSGANVLTF. CDR3 sequence (DNA): TGTGCCAGCAGCAAAAATATGCCGGGACTACGCTCTGGGGCCAACGTCCTGACTTTC.

The CDR3 DNA reads TGTGCCAGCAGCCCCTCGAACACCGGGGAGCTGTTTTTT. Amino acid sequence: CASSPSNTGELFF. The chain couples TRBV7-6 to TRBJ2-2; D is uncertain. Trimming pared 5 bases from V and 0 bases from J, leaving 4 bases between. The CDR3 spans 13 residues. Germline-derived CDR1 and CDR2 are SGHVS and FNYEAQ. The variable domain in full, with the rest retrieved from reference TRBV7-6 and TRBJ2-2, is GAGVSQSPRYKVTKRGQDVALRCDPISGHVSLYWYRQALGQGPEFLTYFNYEAQQDKSGLPNDRFSAERPEGSISTLTIQRTEQRDSAMYRCASSPSNTGELFFGEGSRLTVL.